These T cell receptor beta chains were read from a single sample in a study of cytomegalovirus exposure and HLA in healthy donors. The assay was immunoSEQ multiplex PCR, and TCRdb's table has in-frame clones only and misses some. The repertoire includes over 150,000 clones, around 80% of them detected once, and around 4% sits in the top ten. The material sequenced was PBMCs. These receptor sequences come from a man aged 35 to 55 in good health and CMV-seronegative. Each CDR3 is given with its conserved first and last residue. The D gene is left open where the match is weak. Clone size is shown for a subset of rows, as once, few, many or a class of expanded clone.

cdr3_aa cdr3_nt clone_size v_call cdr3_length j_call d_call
CASSDSRISGVYTGELFF TGTGCCAGCAGTGACAGTCGAATATCAGGGGTTTACACCGGGGAGCTGTTTTTT NA TRBV2 18 TRBJ2-2 NA
CASSYQRGPYEQYF TGTGCCAGCAGTTATCAGCGGGGACCCTACGAGCAGTACTTC NA TRBV6-5 14 TRBJ2-7 TRBD2
CASSRTGGNNQPQHF TGTGCCAGCAGCCGGACAGGGGGCAACAATCAGCCCCAGCATTTT few TRBV28 15 TRBJ1-5 TRBD1
CASSQESSYSAGVKNIQYF TGCGCCAGCAGCCAAGAGAGCTCTTACTCCGCGGGAGTCAAAAACATTCAGTACTTC NA TRBV4-1 19 TRBJ2-4 TRBD2
CASSLADRLVLVVNEQFF TGTGCCAGCAGCTTAGCGGACAGACTGGTCCTTGTTGTCAATGAGCAGTTCTTC NA TRBV7-2 18 TRBJ2-1 NA
CASPSARGMYEQYF TGCGCCAGCCCCTCGGCCAGGGGGATGTACGAGCAGTACTTC few TRBV10-1 14 TRBJ2-7 TRBD1
CASSLAGGPADTQYF TGCGCCAGCAGTTTAGCGGGGGGGCCGGCAGATACGCAGTATTTT NA TRBV5-1 15 TRBJ2-3 TRBD2
CASSLDRDTEAFF TGTGCCAGCAGCTTAGACAGGGACACTGAAGCTTTCTTT NA TRBV7-9 13 TRBJ1-1 NA
CASSPGEMGTGELFF TGTGCCAGCTCACCAGGGGAGATGGGCACCGGGGAGCTGTTTTTT NA TRBV18 15 TRBJ2-2 NA
CASSLEAGPTGTQYF TGTGCCAGCAGCTTAGAGGCGGGACCAACGGGGACCCAGTACTTC once TRBV7-9 15 TRBJ2-5 NA
CSVDTGLGQPQHF TGCAGCGTTGATACGGGACTAGGTCAGCCCCAGCATTTT NA TRBV29-1 13 TRBJ1-5 NA
CASSYTAGGYEQYF TGTGCCAGCAGTTACACGGCAGGGGGCTACGAGCAGTACTTC NA TRBV6-6 14 TRBJ2-7 TRBD1
CASSLNRAGGDNEQFF TGTGCCAGCAGCTTAAATAGGGCGGGGGGGGACAATGAGCAGTTCTTC once TRBV7-9 16 TRBJ2-1 TRBD2
CASSAPAGDTQYF TGTGCCAGCAGCGCACCAGCGGGAGATACGCAGTATTTT NA TRBV9 13 TRBJ2-3 NA
CASSRGGPGNTGELFF TGTGCCAGTTCAAGAGGGGGACCCGGCAACACCGGGGAGCTGTTTTTT NA TRBV19 16 TRBJ2-2 NA
CASSQTGKETQYF TGTGCCAGCAGTCAGACAGGGAAAGAGACCCAGTACTTC NA TRBV7-3 13 TRBJ2-5 TRBD1
CASSPQRGGGVETQYF TGCGCCAGCAGCCCCCAGCGGGGGGGCGGTGTCGAGACCCAGTACTTC NA TRBV4-1 16 TRBJ2-5 TRBD2
CSAQDRNTGELFF TGCAGCGCCCAGGACAGGAACACCGGGGAGCTGTTTTTT NA TRBV29-1 13 TRBJ2-2 NA
CASSLGQYGYTF TGTGCCAGCAGCCTGGGACAGTATGGCTACACCTTC NA TRBV4-2 12 TRBJ1-2 TRBD1
CASSTPDRHPVYNEQFF TGTGCCAGTAGTACTCCGGACAGGCACCCCGTTTACAATGAGCAGTTCTTC NA TRBV19 17 TRBJ2-1 TRBD1
CASRGRGGQPQHF TGTGCCAGCAGGGGGCGAGGAGGTCAGCCCCAGCATTTT NA TRBV19 13 TRBJ1-5 TRBD1
CSVGGNEQFF TGCAGCGTTGGCGGCAATGAGCAGTTCTTC NA TRBV29-1 10 TRBJ2-1 NA
CASSPPGQSFMNTEAFF TGTGCCAGCAGCCCGCCGGGACAGAGTTTCATGAACACTGAAGCTTTCTTT NA TRBV5-6 17 TRBJ1-1 TRBD1
CASSLATYTETQYF TGCGCCAGCAGCTTGGCGACATATACGGAGACCCAGTACTTC few TRBV5-1 14 TRBJ2-5 NA
CASSSQRGLAGTGDTQYF TGTGCCAGCAGCTCCCAGCGGGGACTAGCGGGGACCGGCGATACGCAGTATTTT NA TRBV7-2 18 TRBJ2-3 TRBD2
CASSQAEGDWRIAYNEQFF TGTGCCAGCAGCCAAGCGGAAGGAGATTGGAGAATTGCCTACAATGAGCAGTTCTTC NA TRBV4-2 19 TRBJ2-1 NA
CASSLSTARADTQYF TGTGCCAGCAGTTTATCGACAGCACGGGCAGATACGCAGTATTTT NA TRBV27 15 TRBJ2-3 NA
CASSPLAGEANEQFF TGTGCTAGCAGCCCCTTAGCGGGGGAGGCCAATGAGCAGTTCTTC NA TRBV7-7 15 TRBJ2-1 TRBD2
CASSLQGNEQFF TGTGCCAGCAGTTTACAGGGGAATGAGCAGTTCTTC NA TRBV27 12 TRBJ2-1 NA
CASSRDRGNEKLFF TGCGCCAGCAGCCGGGACAGGGGGAATGAAAAACTGTTTTTT NA TRBV10-1 14 TRBJ1-4 TRBD1
CASSPRLAGARHREYF TGTGCCAGCAGTCCAAGACTAGCGGGGGCCCGTCACAGGGAGTACTTC NA TRBV27 16 TRBJ2-5 TRBD2
CASSSSGGGFNEQFF TGTGCCAGCAGTTCATCCGGCGGGGGGTTCAATGAGCAGTTCTTC few TRBV28 15 TRBJ2-1 TRBD2
CAWSGGGNEQFF TGTGCCTGGAGCGGGGGGGGCAATGAGCAGTTCTTC NA TRBV30 12 TRBJ2-1 TRBD2
CASSLRETTEAFF TGTGCCAGCAGCTTAAGGGAGACCACTGAAGCTTTCTTT NA TRBV11-2 13 TRBJ1-1 NA
CASSLGGGNNEQFF TGTGCCAGCAGTTTAGGCGGAGGCAACAATGAGCAGTTCTTC few TRBV6-4 14 TRBJ2-1 NA
CASSYIRDRGLETQYF TGCGCCAGCAGTTACATCCGGGACAGGGGGCTGGAGACCCAGTACTTC NA TRBV10-1 16 TRBJ2-5 TRBD1
CASSLVGVGGRGPTQYF TGTGCCAGCAGCTTAGTAGGGGTAGGAGGGAGAGGGCCTACGCAGTATTTT NA TRBV11-1 17 TRBJ2-3 NA
CAWSPNLSSYNSPLHF TGTGCCTGGAGTCCCAACTTGAGCTCCTATAATTCACCCCTCCACTTT NA TRBV30 16 TRBJ1-6 NA
CSVGQDTDTQYF TGCAGCGTTGGACAGGACACAGATACGCAGTATTTT NA TRBV29-1 12 TRBJ2-3 NA
CASSQSGGGSEQYF TGCGCCAGCAGCCAATCTGGCGGGGGTAGTGAGCAGTACTTC NA TRBV5-1 14 TRBJ2-7 TRBD2